This TCR beta chain was sequenced during a study of control samples from healthy donors and cancer patients. Libraries were prepared by immunoSEQ multiplex PCR; TCRdb keeps only in-frame clonotypes and omits some of them. Altogether more than 95,000 clones are present, more than 75% being singletons, with the ten largest covering less than 9.5%. CDR3 length equals 13 residues. Germline V gene data show CDR1 as SGHKS and CDR2 as YYEKEE (reference sequence). V was shortened by 4 bases and J by 5 bases, with 9 bases between the two germline ends. The source material was blood. This chain links TRBV5-5 with TRBJ2-2, with D uncertain. The origin of this receptor is a middle-aged man in good health. The CDR3 DNA follows: TGTGCCAGCAGCGTCAGCTTTACCGGGGAGCTGTTTTTT. As protein: CASSVSFTGELFF.